This is a list of T cell receptor beta chains from one sample in a study of blood T cells in healthy people across ages. Each CDR3 protein is one row after TCRdb ran MiXCR on the 5' RACE reads. The table lists roughly 700,000 distinct CDR3 sequences, around 25% of them singletons. This sample was shared with a second study, whose subject was T cells of mothers and their children.

The sample comprised blood. These receptors were taken from a boy younger than 18 in good health. Both conserved end residues are part of each CDR3. Fields, in order: CDR3 protein, D gene, V gene, J gene. The D gene is left open where the match is weak.

CDR3 protein: CASSPRRGQETQYF
D gene: NA
V gene: TRBV6-2/TRBV6-3
J gene: TRBJ2-5

CDR3 protein: CASSLNPGDIQYF
D gene: NA
V gene: TRBV7-3
J gene: TRBJ2-4

CDR3 protein: CASRIGAVGEKLFF
D gene: NA
V gene: TRBV27
J gene: TRBJ1-4

CDR3 protein: CASSSLPRQGAVLYEQYF
D gene: TRBD1
V gene: TRBV28
J gene: TRBJ2-7

CDR3 protein: CASSSQRPQIGETQYF
D gene: NA
V gene: TRBV27
J gene: TRBJ2-5

CDR3 protein: CASSLGQGAHSPLHF
D gene: TRBD1
V gene: TRBV5-1
J gene: TRBJ1-6

CDR3 protein: CASSYFRDRENIDTEAFF
D gene: TRBD1
V gene: TRBV9
J gene: TRBJ1-1

CDR3 protein: CASSMDRTQETQYF
D gene: TRBD1
V gene: TRBV5-6
J gene: TRBJ2-5

CDR3 protein: CASSPKQGKYQETQYF
D gene: NA
V gene: TRBV12-3/TRBV12-4
J gene: TRBJ2-5

CDR3 protein: CASSPVTGIFYEQYF
D gene: NA
V gene: TRBV11-2
J gene: NA

CDR3 protein: CASSGDGTSGEQYF
D gene: NA
V gene: TRBV5-1
J gene: TRBJ2-7

CDR3 protein: CASSPRRNEQFF
D gene: NA
V gene: TRBV2
J gene: TRBJ2-1

CDR3 protein: CASGRVEQYF
D gene: NA
V gene: TRBV2
J gene: TRBJ2-7

CDR3 protein: CASRLSDRGIDEQFF
D gene: TRBD1
V gene: TRBV7-9
J gene: TRBJ2-1

CDR3 protein: CASSKEREGYNEQFF
D gene: TRBD2
V gene: TRBV19
J gene: TRBJ2-1

CDR3 protein: CASSHETRVDTYNEQFF
D gene: NA
V gene: TRBV3-1
J gene: TRBJ2-1

CDR3 protein: CSARDLFRAGQGFYEQYF
D gene: TRBD1
V gene: TRBV20-1
J gene: NA

CDR3 protein: CASSDPTGPQETQYF
D gene: NA
V gene: TRBV10-1
J gene: TRBJ2-5

CDR3 protein: CASSEGPNTGELFF
D gene: NA
V gene: TRBV6-1
J gene: TRBJ2-2

CDR3 protein: CASSQDPGGTYEQYF
D gene: TRBD2
V gene: TRBV4-3
J gene: TRBJ2-7

CDR3 protein: CASSRVGTGEFYGYTF
D gene: TRBD1
V gene: TRBV27
J gene: TRBJ1-2

CDR3 protein: CSAAGGEGAGRPLHF
D gene: TRBD1
V gene: TRBV20-1
J gene: TRBJ1-6

CDR3 protein: CATGGTSGSLETQYF
D gene: TRBD2
V gene: TRBV15
J gene: TRBJ2-5

CDR3 protein: CASSDDLAADSYEQYF
D gene: TRBD2
V gene: TRBV6-1
J gene: TRBJ2-7

CDR3 protein: CASSLELGVNEQFF
D gene: NA
V gene: TRBV7-2
J gene: NA

CDR3 protein: CASMELAGDNEQFF
D gene: TRBD2
V gene: TRBV27
J gene: NA

CDR3 protein: CASSLSGGAGEQYF
D gene: NA
V gene: TRBV27
J gene: TRBJ2-7

CDR3 protein: CSVVSLADYEQYF
D gene: NA
V gene: TRBV29-1
J gene: NA

CDR3 protein: CSADRDQSYEQYF
D gene: NA
V gene: TRBV20-1
J gene: TRBJ2-7

CDR3 protein: CASSVNRGAAKNIQYF
D gene: TRBD1
V gene: TRBV25-1
J gene: TRBJ2-4

CDR3 protein: CSVSGGTGGETQYF
D gene: TRBD2
V gene: TRBV29-1
J gene: TRBJ2-5

CDR3 protein: CASSFIGDSYNEQFF
D gene: NA
V gene: TRBV27
J gene: TRBJ2-1

CDR3 protein: CASSQDLAGGANNEQFF
D gene: TRBD1
V gene: TRBV3-1
J gene: TRBJ2-1

CDR3 protein: CASSPHPNTEAFF
D gene: NA
V gene: TRBV7-9
J gene: TRBJ1-1

CDR3 protein: CASSLVGGDTHDGYTF
D gene: NA
V gene: TRBV7-2
J gene: TRBJ1-2

CDR3 protein: CASSWTSDYEQYF
D gene: TRBD2
V gene: TRBV7-8
J gene: NA

CDR3 protein: CASRAQAVVESRLFF
D gene: NA
V gene: TRBV6-5
J gene: TRBJ1-4

CDR3 protein: CSAGRLAKSYEQYF
D gene: NA
V gene: TRBV20-1
J gene: TRBJ2-7